A single sample is the source of the 11 T cell receptor beta chains below, sequenced in a study of T cell responses to AZD1222 COVID-19 vaccine. Some clones are missing from TCRdb's copy, which holds only in-frame ones; the method was immunoSEQ multiplex PCR. Of about 93,000 clones listed, 80% to 90% were seen once; the top ten hold about 2.4%. This specimen was peripheral blood, taken 28 days after the second AZD1222 dose. Receptors originate from an adult who received the AZD1222 COVID-19 vaccine.

This chain joins TRBV6-4 and TRBJ1-1, with D possibly matching TRBD1 (6 bases). The germline V and J ends were trimmed by 5 bases and 8 bases, with 21 bases remaining between them. The CDR3 totals 15 residues. Germline CDR1 reads MRHNA; CDR2 reads SNTAGT. CDR3 bases: TGTGCCAGCAGTTTAAACTTGGACGGAGGGGGAGAAGCTTTCTTT. The encoded protein is CASSLNLDGGGEAFF.

The CDR3 nucleotides are TGTGCTAGTGGTTTGGTATGGGGAGGGAAAGCTTTCTTT. This codes for CASGLVWGGKAFF. This rearrangement joins TRBV12-5 to TRBJ1-1, with D unresolved. CDR3 length: 13 residues. Germline V gene lookup returns CDR1 LGHNT and CDR2 FRNRAP. The V and J ends lost 0 bases and 9 bases respectively, with 11 bases between them. The full variable domain, rest sourced from reference TRBV12-5 and TRBJ1-1, is DARVTQTPRHKVTEMGQEVTMRCQPILGHNTVFWYRQTMMQGLELLAYFRNRAPLDDSGMPKDRFSAEMPDATLATLKIQPSEPRDSAVYFCASGLVWGGKAFFGQGTRLTVV.

The chain has TRBV13 and TRBJ1-1; tentatively, D is TRBD1 (5 bases). The CDR3 has 16 amino acids. Trimming shortened V by 2 bases and J by 3 bases, and 16 bases separated the two germline ends. CDR1 is PRHDT and CDR2 is FYEKMQ in the germline V gene (reference sequence). CDR3 loop: CASSLRGAGRHTEAFF. The CDR3 bases are TGTGCCAGCAGCTTACGTGGGGCTGGGAGGCACACTGAAGCTTTCTTT.

The chain recombines TRBV10-3 with TRBJ2-1; D is undetermined. CDR3 length: 12 residues. Trimming cost V 5 bases and J 7 bases, with 9 bases left between them. CDR1 and CDR2 (germline): ENHRY, SYGVKD. The CDR3 coding sequence is TGTGCCATCAGTCTGGCGGAGAATGAGCAGTTCTTC. Its translation is CAISLAENEQFF.

The rearrangement links TRBV5-1 to TRBJ1-3; no clear D gene. V was clipped by 4 bases and J by 0 bases, with 17 bases between them. CDR3 length: 17 residues. The V gene's germline CDR1 is SGHRS and CDR2 YFSETQ. CDR3 region: CASSLSGVRGSGNTIYF. CDR3 DNA sequence: TGCGCCAGCAGCCTAAGTGGGGTCAGAGGCTCTGGAAACACCATATATTTT.

The chain joins TRBV7-6 to TRBJ2-5, with D tentatively TRBD1 (6 bases). Trimming took 2 bases from V and 1 from J, leaving 14 bases between them. From germline, CDR1 is SGHVS and CDR2 FNYEAQ. This CDR3 is built from 16 residues. CDR3 DNA: TGTGCCAGCAGCTTAATTGGGGGCATTCTCCAAGAGACCCAGTACTTC. Protein product: CASSLIGGILQETQYF. The complete variable domain, with remaining parts taken from reference TRBV7-6 and TRBJ2-5, reads GAGVSQSPRYKVTKRGQDVALRCDPISGHVSLYWYRQALGQGPEFLTYFNYEAQQDKSGLPNDRFSAERPEGSISTLTIQRTEQRDSAMYRCASSLIGGILQETQYFGPGTRLLVL.

This clone was seen at least ten times. The J gene is TRBJ2-7, the V gene TRBV18; D gene unclear. The germline V and J ends were trimmed by 4 bases and 0 bases, with 19 bases remaining between them. Germline CDR1 and CDR2: KGHSH and LQKENI. The CDR3 covers 17 residues. CDR3 coding DNA: TGTGCCAGCTCACTACGACCTATCCTCGGTGGCTCCTACGAGCAGTACTTC. Translated: CASSLRPILGGSYEQYF. The entire variable domain, with the rest obtained from reference TRBV18 and TRBJ2-7, is as follows: NAGVMQNPRHLVRRRGQEARLRCSPMKGHSHVYWYRQLPEEGLKFMVYLQKENIIDESGMPKERFSAEFPKEGPSILRIQQVVRGDSAAYFCASSLRPILGGSYEQYFGPGTRLTVT.

This clone was picked up one time. The chain couples TRBV7-2 to TRBJ1-1, with TRBD1 as a possible D gene (6 bases). CDR1 and CDR2 (germline): SGHTA, FQGNSA. Trimming pared 3 bases from V and 2 bases from J, leaving 10 bases between. The CDR3 totals 14 residues. CDR3 amino acids: CASSFGRGNTEAFF. The CDR3 bases are TGTGCCAGCAGCTTTGGCAGGGGTAACACTGAAGCTTTCTTT.

The V gene is TRBV2, the J gene TRBJ1-2; D may be TRBD1 (6 bases). The CDR3 runs 13 residues. Germline loops: CDR1 SNHLY, CDR2 FYNNEI. Deletions cut 8 bases from V and 7 bases from J, with 17 bases between. The chain's CDR3 is CASSPDSLPGYTF. The CDR3 bases are TGTGCCAGCTCTCCGGACAGCCTCCCTGGCTACACCTTC.

The chain recombines TRBV29-1 with TRBJ2-1; 16 nucleotides match TRBD2. The CDR3 sequence is 15 residues long. CDR1 SQVTM and CDR2 ANQGSEA come from the germline V gene. J was trimmed by 2 bases and V by 6 bases; bases with no gene match: 1. The CDR3 protein is CSVGTSGRAYNEQFF. CDR3 nucleotides: TGCAGCGTGGGGACTAGCGGGAGGGCCTACAATGAGCAGTTCTTC.

V is TRBV5-1 and J is TRBJ2-1; D gene unclear. This CDR3 spans 13 amino acids. Germline V gene lookup returns CDR1 SGHRS and CDR2 YFSETQ. V was clipped by 0 bases and J by 8 bases, with 9 bases between them. CDR3: CASSLAQSHEQFF. The CDR3 DNA sequence: TGCGCCAGCAGCTTGGCCCAGTCCCATGAGCAGTTCTTC.